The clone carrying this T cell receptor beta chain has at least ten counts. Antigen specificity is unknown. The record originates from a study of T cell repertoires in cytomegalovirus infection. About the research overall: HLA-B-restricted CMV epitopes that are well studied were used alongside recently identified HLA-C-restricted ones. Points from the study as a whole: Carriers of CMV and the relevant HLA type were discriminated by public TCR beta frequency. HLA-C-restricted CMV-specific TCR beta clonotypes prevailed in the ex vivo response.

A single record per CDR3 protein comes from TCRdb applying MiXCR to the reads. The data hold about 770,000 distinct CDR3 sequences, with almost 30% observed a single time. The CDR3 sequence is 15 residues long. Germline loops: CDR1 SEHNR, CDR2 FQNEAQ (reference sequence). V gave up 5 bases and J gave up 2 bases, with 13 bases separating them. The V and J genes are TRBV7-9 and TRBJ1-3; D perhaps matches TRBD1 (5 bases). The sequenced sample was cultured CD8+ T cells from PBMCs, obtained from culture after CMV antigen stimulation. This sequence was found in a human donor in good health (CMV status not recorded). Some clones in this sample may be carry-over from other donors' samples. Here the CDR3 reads CASSPPDRPGNTIYF. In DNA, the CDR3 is TGTGCCAGCAGCCCCCCCGACAGACCTGGAAACACCATATATTTT.